Presented here are 29 T cell receptor beta chains from one specimen sequenced in a study of cytomegalovirus exposure and HLA in healthy donors. A multiplex PCR was run with 60 Vbeta primers and 13 Jbeta primers. The table came from immunoSEQ multiplex PCR; TCRdb's copy has only in-frame clones and leaves some out. Of roughly 120,000 clones in the sample, about 80% were seen once. Sequencing was done on a sample of PBMCs. The receptor source for this set is a woman aged 25-40 years in good health and CMV-seropositive.

V usage is TRBV15 and J usage is TRBJ1-2; a weak D match, TRBD1 (5 bases). The length of the CDR3 is 15 residues. Germline loops: CDR1 LNHNV, CDR2 YYDKDF (reference sequence). Trimming cost V 2 bases and J 6 bases, with 16 bases left between them. As DNA, the CDR3 is TGTGCCACCAGCAGACCAAGGGGAGGGAGGCATGGCTACACCTTC. It specifies CATSRPRGGRHGYTF. The entire variable domain, with the rest obtained from reference TRBV15 and TRBJ1-2, is as follows: DAMVIQNPRYQVTQFGKPVTLSCSQTLNHNVMYWYQQKSSQAPKLLFHYYDKDFNNEADTPDNFQSRRPNTSFCFLDIRSPGLGDTAMYLCATSRPRGGRHGYTFGSGTRLTVV.

The rearrangement joins TRBV19 to TRBJ1-1; 7 bases map to TRBD1. The J segment lost 4 bases and the V segment lost 5 bases, leaving 13 bases of the junction unmatched. The CDR3 totals 16 residues. Germline V CDR1 and CDR2: LNHDA, SQIVND (reference sequence). The CDR3 sequence: CASSVGTVRGSTEAFF. Here the CDR3 DNA reads TGTGCCAGTAGTGTTGGGACAGTAAGGGGTAGCACTGAAGCTTTCTTT.

The rearrangement uses TRBV6-1 and TRBJ1-1, with D possibly matching TRBD1 (6 bases). The CDR3 is 15 residues long. Germline assignment: CDR1 MNHNS and CDR2 SASEGT. The V end was cut by 6 bases, the J end by 8 bases, with 22 bases between. The chain's CDR3 is CASSRSGTRGPEAFF. In DNA form, the CDR3 reads TGTGCCAGCAGCCGCTCCGGGACAAGGGGTCCGGAAGCTTTCTTT.

This rearrangement joins TRBV10-1 to TRBJ2-3; possibly TRBD1 for D (5 bases). Trimming took off 6 bases at V and 10 bases at J, with 17 bases between the two ends. Germline-derived CDR1 and CDR2 are WNHNN and SYGVQD (reference sequence). This CDR3 contains 13 residues. The CDR3 DNA reads TGCGCCAGCAGCGACCTCCTTCAGGGTGCGCAGTATTTT. Encoded protein: CASSDLLQGAQYF.

The J gene is TRBJ2-5, the V gene TRBV19; 11 bases line up with TRBD2. The germline V gene encodes CDR1 LNHDA and CDR2 SQIVND (reference sequence). The V segment lost 10 bases and the J segment 4 bases; nucleotides outside the gene matches: 11. This CDR3 is built from 15 residues. The CDR3 nucleotides are TGTGCCACCGCGCGACTAGCGGGAACCGGAGAGACCCAGTACTTC. It yields the protein CATARLAGTGETQYF.

V gene TRBV19 combines with J gene TRBJ2-1; 7 positions match TRBD1. Germline values: CDR1 LNHDA, CDR2 SQIVND (reference sequence). This CDR3 comprises 12 residues. J lost 6 bases, V lost 5 bases, and 1 base had no gene match. CDR3 protein: CASSRTGNEQFF. As DNA, the CDR3 is TGTGCCAGTAGTCGGACAGGCAATGAGCAGTTCTTC.

The J gene is TRBJ2-3, the V gene TRBV7-2; 13 bases agree with TRBD2. Per germline, CDR1 SGHTA and CDR2 FQGNSA. V lost 5 bases to trimming and J lost 4 bases; unmatched junction nucleotides: 12. The CDR3 loop spans 18 amino acids. DNA for the CDR3: TGTGCCAGCAGCGACACTCTATGGACTAGCGGGGGTTCAGATACGCAGTATTTT. This sequence encodes CASSDTLWTSGGSDTQYF.

This chain connects TRBV19 to TRBJ1-2; D is uncertain. The germline CDR1 and CDR2 sequences are LNHDA and SQIVND (reference sequence). This CDR3 is built from 14 residues. The V end was cut by 3 bases, the J end by 0 bases, with 8 bases between. CDR3 DNA: TGTGCCAGTAGTATTGCACAGTCTAACTATGGCTACACCTTC. The encoded protein is CASSIAQSNYGYTF.

The V call is TRBV27, the J call TRBJ1-1; 7 nucleotides align to TRBD1. The CDR3 has 14 residues. V trimming: 4 bases; J trimming: 4 bases; junction bases outside the gene matches: 6. CDR1 and CDR2 from the germline V gene are MNHEY and SMNVEV (reference sequence). The CDR3 nucleotides read TGTGCCAGCAGTTCCCCCTCAGGGGGCACTGAAGCTTTCTTT. This codes for CASSSPSGGTEAFF.

This clone was seen a few times. J is TRBJ1-1 and V is TRBV5-4, with 8 bases that match TRBD1. J was trimmed by 7 bases and V by 6 bases; bases with no gene match: 14. The germline gives CDR1 SGHNT, CDR2 YYREEE (reference sequence). The CDR3 consists of 15 residues. The CDR3 nucleotides read TGTGCCAGCAACCGGAACCAGGGGGCGTATGGTGAAGCTTTCTTT. This encodes CASNRNQGAYGEAFF.

The chain has TRBV16 and TRBJ2-7, with TRBD2 identical over 9 bases. V was pared by 0 bases and J by 4 bases, with 7 bases of the junction left unmatched. CDR3 length equals 16 residues. The V gene's germline CDR1 is KGHSY and CDR2 FQNENV. CDR3 sequence (DNA): TGTGCCAGCAGCCAATCTTTCGGGACTAGCATGTACGAGCAGTACTTC. Its protein is CASSQSFGTSMYEQYF. Full variable domain (rest looked up from reference TRBV16 and TRBJ2-7): GEEVAQTPKHLVRGEGQKAKLYCAPIKGHSYVFWYQQVLKNEFKFLISFQNENVFDETGMPKERFSAKCLPNSPCSLEIQATKLEDSAVYFCASSQSFGTSMYEQYFGPGTRLTVT.

In regard to this clone: A junction end diverges from the germline sequence, so it may reflect a read error. The chain employs TRBV7-7 and TRBJ2-7; the match to TRBD1 covers 8 bases. The germline V gene encodes CDR1 SSHAT and CDR2 FNYEAQ (reference sequence). The CDR3 loop spans 13 amino acids. This CDR3 reads CASSSGTGYEQYF. The CDR3 DNA sequence: TGTGCTAGCAGCTCCGGGACAGGCTACGAGCAGTACTTC.

This clone was found a few times. The gene calls are TRBV7-9 and TRBJ2-3, with a tentative D call TRBD2 (6 bases). V lost 4 bases, J lost 0 bases, and 8 bases lay in between. Germline V gene lookup returns CDR1 SEHNR and CDR2 FQNEAQ (reference sequence). The CDR3 runs 14 residues. The DNA of the CDR3 is TGTGCCAGCAGCTCCAGCGGGAGCACAGATACGCAGTATTTT. This translates into CASSSSGSTDTQYF.

This clone occurred a few times. The rearrangement uses TRBV5-1 and TRBJ1-1, with 7 bases fitting TRBD1. Unmatched junction bases numbered 9, after V lost 4 bases and J lost 0 bases. CDR1 SGHRS and CDR2 YFSETQ come from the germline V gene. The CDR3 is made up of 16 amino acids. The CDR3 coding sequence is TGCGCCAGCAGCCGTGGTGGACAGGAGCTGAACACTGAAGCTTTCTTT. Protein sequence: CASSRGGQELNTEAFF.

This chain uses TRBV10-1 with TRBJ2-6, with D unclear. V was shortened by 0 bases and J by 0 bases, with 12 bases between the two germline ends. The CDR3 loop spans 18 amino acids. CDR1 is WNHNN and CDR2 is SYGVQD in the germline V gene (reference sequence). The CDR3: CASSESRKPPSGANVLTF. As DNA, the CDR3 is TGCGCCAGCAGTGAGTCTAGAAAGCCCCCCTCTGGGGCCAACGTCCTGACTTTC.

This chain joins TRBV27 and TRBJ1-6; TRBD1 is a possible D gene (5 bases). The germline V gene has CDR1 MNHEY and CDR2 SMNVEV (reference sequence). The CDR3 is 14 amino acids. Deletions cut 5 bases from V and 10 bases from J, with 15 bases between. This CDR3 is CASSEVGGGSPLHF. The CDR3 region has the DNA TGTGCCAGCAGTGAGGTCGGGGGAGGATCACCCCTCCACTTT.

This clone was observed a few times. The CDR3: CASSYVAGGEQYF. As DNA, the CDR3 is TGTGCCAGCAGTTACGTAGCGGGAGGCGAGCAGTACTTC. The rearrangement uses TRBV6-5 and TRBJ2-7, with 10 bases lining up with TRBD2. This CDR3 is built from 13 residues. Germline-derived CDR1 and CDR2 are MNHEY and SVGAGI. Trimming removed 2 bases from V and 6 bases from J; junction bases left unmatched: 1.

The chain combines TRBV7-3 with TRBJ1-4; TRBD1 agrees at 9 bases. The germline CDR1 and CDR2 sequences are SGHTA and FQGTGA. The CDR3 consists of 17 residues. V shed 0 bases and J 7 bases; nucleotides not matched to a gene: 9. The CDR3: CASSLTLPGQGGEKLFF. The CDR3 DNA is TGTGCCAGCAGCTTAACGCTTCCGGGACAGGGAGGTGAAAAACTGTTTTTT.

The genes are TRBV4-1 and TRBJ1-1; D ambiguous. Germline V gives CDR1 MGHRA, CDR2 YSYEKL. The CDR3 loop spans 15 amino acids. V lost 2 bases to trimming and J lost 0 bases, with 10 bases between them. CDR3 region: CASSQRHPLNTEAFF. The CDR3 DNA follows: TGCGCCAGCAGCCAAAGACACCCACTGAACACTGAAGCTTTCTTT.

The chain combines TRBV5-1 with TRBJ1-5, with D maybe TRBD1 (5 bases). CDR3 length equals 13 residues. The germline gives CDR1 SGHRS, CDR2 YFSETQ. Trimming took off 5 bases at V and 7 bases at J, with 13 bases between the two ends. The CDR3 reads CASREGSRQPQHF. The CDR3 DNA sequence: TGCGCCAGCAGGGAGGGGTCTCGGCAGCCCCAGCATTTT.

The chain employs TRBV7-9 and TRBJ2-3, with TRBD2 matching over 7 bases. In germline, CDR1 is SEHNR, CDR2 FQNEAQ (reference sequence). J lost 6 bases, V lost 3 bases, and 3 bases had no gene match. The length of the CDR3 is 13 residues. CDR3 sequence: CASSLTSSDTQYF. The CDR3 nucleotides read TGTGCCAGCAGCTTGACTAGCAGCGATACGCAGTATTTT.

Notes on this clone: One junction end does not reproduce the germline sequence, and a read error may be involved. The chain couples TRBV5-4 to TRBJ2-5, with TRBD1 identical over 10 bases. Germline V gives CDR1 SGHNT, CDR2 YYREEE (reference sequence). The CDR3 runs to 14 residues. CDR3: CASRRQGAAETPYF. The CDR3 nucleotides read TGTGCCAGCAGACGACAGGGGGCGGCGGAGACCCCGTACTTC. The whole variable domain, filled in from reference TRBV5-4 and TRBJ2-5, reads ETGVTQSPTHLIKTRGQQVTLRCSSQSGHNTVSWYQQALGQGPQFIFQYYREEENGRGNFPPRFSGLQFPNYSSELNVNALELDDSALYLCASRRQGAAETPYFGPGTRLLVL.

V is TRBV7-3 and J is TRBJ2-1; TRBD2 matches 8 bases. The CDR3 contains 15 residues. Germline-derived CDR1 and CDR2 are SGHTA and FQGTGA. The V segment lost 3 bases and the J segment 6 bases; nucleotides outside the gene matches: 7. DNA of the CDR3: TGTGCCAGCAGCTTTCAGCGGGGGACGGGCAATGAGCAGTTCTTC. Its protein product is CASSFQRGTGNEQFF.

This chain joins TRBV29-1 and TRBJ1-2; 7 bases are shared with TRBD1. Losses at the gene ends were 7 bases for V and 1 base for J; bases not matched to a gene: 6. The CDR3 has 13 amino acids. Germline CDR1 and CDR2: SQVTM and ANQGSEA. The chain's CDR3 is CSGLTGFNYGYTF. The DNA of the CDR3 is TGCAGCGGATTGACAGGGTTTAACTATGGCTACACCTTC.

The J gene is TRBJ2-4, the V gene TRBV13, with 8 bases that match TRBD1. V was pared by 2 bases and J by 4 bases, with 4 bases of the junction left unmatched. The CDR3 sequence is 15 residues long. CDR1 PRHDT and CDR2 FYEKMQ come from the germline V gene (reference sequence). The CDR3 sequence is CASSLNQGAKNIQYF. The CDR3 nucleotides are TGTGCCAGCAGCTTAAATCAGGGGGCGAAAAACATTCAGTACTTC.

V usage is TRBV7-9 and J usage is TRBJ2-7, with 9 bases fitting TRBD1. V shed 4 bases and J 8 bases; nucleotides not matched to a gene: 3. The CDR3 contains 12 residues. Per germline, CDR1 SEHNR and CDR2 FQNEAQ (reference sequence). The CDR3 DNA follows: TGTGCCAGCAGCTCGGGACAGGGTAAGCAGTACTTC. It is translated as CASSSGQGKQYF.

This clone was observed a few times. The chain combines TRBV4-1 with TRBJ1-4; D unresolved. The CDR3 sequence is 16 residues long. CDR1 is MGHRA, CDR2 YSYEKL, per germline. V was clipped by 1 base and J by 6 bases, with 15 bases between them. CDR3 nucleotide sequence: TGCGCCAGCAGCCAAGTTTCTGGTTCAGGCGATGAAAAACTGTTTTTT. It encodes CASSQVSGSGDEKLFF.

J is TRBJ1-5 and V is TRBV5-1; 7 bases agree with TRBD1. With V trimmed by 1 base and J by 8 bases, 9 bases remained unmatched. The CDR3 extends over 15 amino acids. Germline V gene data show CDR1 as SGHRS and CDR2 as YFSETQ. The CDR3 coding sequence is TGCGCCAGCAGCTTGCGAACAGGGGCCAGCGAGCCCCAGCATTTT. This translates into CASSLRTGASEPQHF.

Only a few counts were recorded for this clone. This rearrangement joins TRBV14 to TRBJ1-6; possibly TRBD1 for D (5 bases). V dropped 4 bases and J dropped 7 bases, with 11 bases sitting between them. The CDR3 totals 14 residues. Germline CDR1 reads SGHDN; CDR2 reads FVKESK. CDR3 residues: CASSRFDSNSPLHF. The CDR3, as DNA: TGTGCCAGCAGCCGATTCGACAGCAATTCACCCCTCCACTTT.